The rows below give T cell receptor beta chains drawn from one sample of a study of blood T cells in healthy people across ages. TCRdb used MiXCR to reprocess the 5' RACE reads, holding one entry per CDR3 protein. The repertoire holds 780,000 or so distinct CDR3 sequences, with approximately 60% as singletons. Sequencing was performed on blood. Source of these receptors: a man aged 35-49 years in good health. CDR3s include the opening cysteine and the closing phenylalanine or tryptophan. The order of the fields is J gene, clone size, D gene, V gene, CDR3 DNA, CDR3 protein. A D gene is named only where the DNA matches it firmly. Rows give clone size only sometimes, using once, few, many, or a class for an expanded clone.

TRBJ1-2 . . TRBV5-6 TGTGCCAGCAGATTTAAAGGGGGTAGCGGCTACACCTTC CASRFKGGSGYTF
TRBJ2-7 . TRBD2 TRBV20-1 TGCAGTGCTAGAGACCGGGGAGGGGCCTACGAGCAGTACTTC CSARDRGGAYEQYF
TRBJ2-1 . . TRBV6-5 TGTGCCAGCAGTGACTCCGGCTACAATGAGCAGTTCTTC CASSDSGYNEQFF
TRBJ2-3 once . TRBV6-1 TGTGCCAGCAGGAAGGACAGTCGCACAGATACGCAGTATTTT CASRKDSRTDTQYF
TRBJ2-6 once . TRBV29-1 TGCAGCGTGGACGCTGGGGCCAACGTCCTGACTTTC CSVDAGANVLTF
TRBJ2-3 few . TRBV29-1 TGCAGCGTTGTGGGTACCCAGGGGGATGGGAGGCCTTACACAGATACGCAGTATTTT CSVVGTQGDGRPYTDTQYF
TRBJ2-3 few . TRBV9 TGTGCCAGCAGCCCCCGTGCCCCAGATACGCAGTATTTT CASSPRAPDTQYF
TRBJ2-1 . TRBD1 TRBV6-2/TRBV6-3 TGTGCCAGCAGTACCAGACAGGGGGCCCCCTACAATGAGCAGTTCTTC CASSTRQGAPYNEQFF
TRBJ2-5 few . TRBV6-5 TGTGCCAGCAGTTATTCCTCTCCGGGCGGTCAAGAGACCCAGTACTTC CASSYSSPGGQETQYF
TRBJ2-2 . TRBD1 TRBV27 TGTGCCAGCATAAAATTAGCGGACAGGGACACCGGGGAGCTGTTTTTT CASIKLADRDTGELFF
TRBJ2-3 many TRBD1 TRBV5-1 TGCGCCAGCAGCTTGGTGGGACAGCAGACAGATACGCAGTATTTT CASSLVGQQTDTQYF
TRBJ2-3 . . TRBV7-9 TGTGCCAGCAGCGCTCCCGGTGAGCAGTATTTT CASSAPGEQYF
TRBJ2-5 few TRBD1 TRBV12-3/TRBV12-4 TGTGCCAGCAGGACAGGGGTGGGTCCCCAAGAGACCCAGTACTTC CASRTGVGPQETQYF
TRBJ2-3 . . TRBV28 TGTGCCAGCAGTTTCTTGATCACCCATAGCACAGATACGCAGTATTTT CASSFLITHSTDTQYF
TRBJ2-5 few . TRBV5-1 TGCGCCAGCAGCTTGTCCTTTACAGGGCGAGAGGTGGAGACCCAGTACTTC CASSLSFTGREVETQYF
TRBJ2-7 few . TRBV30 TGTGCCTGGAGTGGGGGCATTGACGAGCAGTACTTC CAWSGGIDEQYF
TRBJ2-5 . . TRBV28 TGTGCCAGTAGTTTCGCTGGTGAGCAGTACTTC CASSFAGEQYF
TRBJ2-5 . . TRBV3-1 TGTGCCACCCGGTCTGGCGCGGAGACCCAGTACTTC CATRSGAETQYF
TRBJ2-7 . TRBD1 TRBV2 TGTGCCAGCAGGGACAGGGATGGGGCAACCTACGAGCAGTACTTC CASRDRDGATYEQYF
TRBJ2-3 . . TRBV2 TGTGCCATTACGGGGGATACGCAGTATTTT CAITGDTQYF
TRBJ1-2 few . TRBV7-3 TGTGCCAGTAGCTTAAATCGACAGACTAACTATGGCTACACCTTC CASSLNRQTNYGYTF
TRBJ1-5 few . TRBV25-1 TGTGCCAGCAGTGGAGGGGGTTTGTTTAACCAGCCCCAGCATTTT CASSGGGLFNQPQHF
TRBJ2-3 few TRBD2 TRBV20-1 TGCAGTGTGAATGCCCTAGGGAAGCGGGGGACGGTGGGCACAGATACGCAGTATTTT CSVNALGKRGTVGTDTQYF
TRBJ2-5 . TRBD1 TRBV7-7 TGTGCTAGCCGCCCCGGGACAGGGTTTGGTGAGACCCAGTACTTC CASRPGTGFGETQYF
TRBJ2-7 . . TRBV7-2 TGTGCCAGCAGCTTTTCCCGGACGGGGGACTACGAGCAGTACTTC CASSFSRTGDYEQYF
TRBJ2-3 . TRBD2 TRBV20-1 TGCAGTGCTAGGTCCCCGGGACTAGCGGGATTCGATACGCAGTATTTT CSARSPGLAGFDTQYF
TRBJ2-7 few TRBD1 TRBV3-1 TGTGCCAGCAGCCAGCCGACAGGGGTCTACGAGCAGTACTTC CASSQPTGVYEQYF
TRBJ1-1 . TRBD1 TRBV28 TGTGCCAGCAGAGTGGGACAGGTTGAAGCTTTCTTT CASRVGQVEAFF
TRBJ2-5 . . TRBV2 TGTGCCAGCGAGGGGGGGCTGGAGACCCAGTACTTC CASEGGLETQYF
TRBJ2-3 . . TRBV7-2 TGTGCCAGCAGCTTAGCGACGGGAGCGGGCACAGATACGCAGTATTTT CASSLATGAGTDTQYF
TRBJ2-1 . . TRBV15 TGTGCCACCAGCAGGGGAGGAGCCGCCTACAATGAGCAGTTCTTC CATSRGGAAYNEQFF
TRBJ1-2 few TRBD1 TRBV28 TGTGCCAGCAGGCCCACAGGGGGTGCAAACTATGGCTACACCTTC CASRPTGGANYGYTF
TRBJ2-3 . . TRBV12-3/TRBV12-4 TGTGCCAGCAGTATATTTGGGGCAGATACGCAGTATTTT CASSIFGADTQYF
TRBJ2-7 . TRBD1 TRBV28 TGTGCCAGCAGTTCCAGATTACTAACCGGGACAGGGCTTTTCTACGAGCAGTACTTC CASSSRLLTGTGLFYEQYF
TRBJ1-1 . . TRBV5-1 TGCGCCAGCAGCTTGAAGGCCGGCGGGAACTCTGAAGCTTTCTTT CASSLKAGGNSEAFF
TRBJ2-7 . TRBD2 TRBV7-2 TGTGCCAGCACCCGGACTAGCGGGCCCTACGAGCAGTACTTC CASTRTSGPYEQYF
TRBJ2-3 . . TRBV7-2 TGTGCCAGCAGCTTCAACGAGGAGTTAGGAGGAGATACGCAGTATTTT CASSFNEELGGDTQYF
TRBJ1-1 . . TRBV6-2/TRBV6-3 TGTGCCAGCAGTTATTACACTGAAGCTTTCTTT CASSYYTEAFF
TRBJ1-2 . . TRBV20-1 TGCAGTGCTAGAGATCTTCCAGGGACTAACTATGGCTACACCTTC CSARDLPGTNYGYTF
TRBJ1-5 . TRBD1 TRBV6-5 TGTGCCAGCAGTCCTGGGATAGACAGGGGGCTTCAGCCCCAGCATTTT CASSPGIDRGLQPQHF